The source of this T cell receptor (beta chain) is a study of blood T cell repertoires in COVID-19. Some clones are missing from TCRdb's copy, which holds only in-frame ones; the method was immunoSEQ multiplex PCR. The repertoire includes around 60,000 clones, 70% to 90% of them detected once, and under 4% sits in the top ten. V dropped 0 bases and J dropped 2 bases, with 20 bases sitting between them. Per germline, CDR1 LGHNA and CDR2 YSLEER. The CDR3 has 18 residues. The sequenced material came from peripheral blood. This chain links TRBV4-3 with TRBJ2-7; no definite D call. The receptor's source is a man between 65 and 85 years old with acute or convalescent COVID-19. The CDR3 is CASSQDTPAGIGPYEQYF. The CDR3 DNA reads as TGCGCCAGCAGCCAAGATACCCCGGCAGGAATTGGCCCCTACGAGCAGTACTTC.